One sample yielded the 13 T cell receptor beta chains listed below, sequenced in a study of cytomegalovirus exposure and HLA in healthy donors. The study ran its PCR with 60 Vbeta and 13 Jbeta primers. Here immunoSEQ multiplex PCR was the method, and the copy in TCRdb shows in-frame clones only, minus some. Found here are some 140,000 clones, 70% to 80% of them singletons; the top ten hold 2% to 2.5%. Sequencing was done on a sample of PBMCs. The receptor source for this set is a man aged 25 to 40 in good health and CMV-seronegative.

V and J are TRBV7-2 and TRBJ1-4; D is unresolved. V was cut by 1 base and J by 0 bases, with 6 bases left in between. The CDR3 extends over 15 amino acids. In germline, CDR1 is SGHTA, CDR2 FQGNSA. CDR3 nucleotides: TGTGCCAGCAGCTTAGTCTATCCAACTAATGAAAAACTGTTTTTT. It is translated as CASSLVYPTNEKLFF.

The chain combines TRBV7-8 with TRBJ2-7; the match to TRBD2 covers 12 bases. This CDR3 region has 16 residues. The J segment lost 4 bases and the V segment lost 0 bases, leaving 4 bases of the junction unmatched. CDR1 is SGHVS, CDR2 FQNEAQ, per germline. CDR3 DNA: TGTGCCAGCAGCTTAGCGACTAGCGGGAGTGGTTACGAGCAGTACTTC. Translation: CASSLATSGSGYEQYF.

This clone was detected only a few times. The rearrangement links TRBV27 to TRBJ2-2, with D possibly TRBD2 on 7 matching bases. Between the trimmed V and J ends, which lost 5 bases and 6 bases, there was a span of 22 bases. CDR1 is MNHEY and CDR2 is SMNVEV in the germline V gene (reference sequence). The CDR3 contains 17 residues. This CDR3 reads CASSPLGGRPQAGELFF. DNA of the CDR3: TGTGCCAGCAGTCCCCTCGGGGGGCGGCCCCAGGCCGGGGAGCTGTTTTTT.

The table lists this clone with a few counts. The chain uses TRBV5-1 and TRBJ1-1, with D perhaps TRBD1 (5 bases). Germline CDR1 and CDR2: SGHRS and YFSETQ. Between the trimmed V and J ends, which lost 0 bases and 3 bases, there was a span of 12 bases. This CDR3 contains 15 residues. CDR3 DNA: TGCGCCAGCAGCTTGGCCACTGGGGCTTACACTGAAGCTTTCTTT. Protein product: CASSLATGAYTEAFF.

This chain joins TRBV21-1 and TRBJ1-4; TRBD1 reflects the table's D call only, with no check against the DNA. TRBV21-1 represents a pseudogene. This CDR3 has 18 residues. The CDR3 DNA follows: TGTGCCAGCAGCTTTCCGGGACAGGGTAGGGGAATTGATGAAAAACTGTTTTTT. It is translated as CASSFPGQGRGIDEKLFF.

The CDR3, as DNA: TGTGCCTGGAGGCCCCGGGACAGGGGTTTTCGGGAAGAGACCCAGTACTTC. Translating gives CAWRPRDRGFREETQYF. The chain has TRBV30 and TRBJ2-5, with 10 bases fitting TRBD1. This CDR3 contains 17 residues. In germline, CDR1 is GTSNPN, CDR2 SVGIG (reference sequence). V was clipped by 3 bases and J by 3 bases; unmatched bases: 13.

The chain carries TRBV6-5 and TRBJ1-2; D may be TRBD1 (6 bases). The CDR3 extends over 14 amino acids. Germline CDR1 MNHEY, CDR2 SVGAGI. Trimming took 0 bases from V and 4 from J, leaving 9 bases between them. CDR3 nucleotides: TGTGCCAGCAGTTACTCGGGAGGGGGCTATGGCTACACCTTC. It translates to CASSYSGGGYGYTF.

V usage is TRBV7-2 and J usage is TRBJ2-7; 8 bases align to TRBD1. The length of the CDR3 is 14 residues. Germline CDR1 SGHTA, CDR2 FQGNSA. The V gene end was trimmed by 5 bases and the J gene end by 3 bases; junction bases not matched to a gene: 6. CDR3 in amino acids: CASSTRQGYYEQYF. Written as DNA, the CDR3 is TGTGCCAGCAGCACCCGACAGGGGTACTACGAGCAGTACTTC. Variable domain in full (rest from reference TRBV7-2 and TRBJ2-7): GAGVSQSPSNKVTEKGKDVELRCDPISGHTALYWYRQSLGQGLEFLIYFQGNSAPDKSGLPSDRFSAERTGGSVSTLTIQRTQQEDSAVYLCASSTRQGYYEQYFGPGTRLTVT.

The CDR3 DNA sequence: TGTGCCAGCAGCCAAGGAGGGACAGCTCAGTACTTC. It translates to CASSQGGTAQYF. This sequence joins TRBV4-2 and TRBJ2-7, with 7 bases lining up with TRBD1. Unmatched junction bases numbered 4, after V lost 1 base and J lost 10 bases. This CDR3 region has 12 residues. Germline V lookup: CDR1 LGHNA, CDR2 YNFKEQ.

As DNA, the CDR3 is TGCGCCAGCAGCTTCGGACTAGCGGGAGGTCAAGAGACCCAGTACTTC. Its translation: CASSFGLAGGQETQYF. The genes are TRBV4-1 and TRBJ2-5, with 14 bases lining up with TRBD2. V was pared by 5 bases and J by 2 bases, with 4 bases of the junction left unmatched. The CDR3 loop spans 16 amino acids. The germline V gene encodes CDR1 MGHRA and CDR2 YSYEKL.

This clone has a handful of counts. The chain links TRBV2 to TRBJ2-6; D not certain. There are 15 residues in the CDR3. In germline, CDR1 is SNHLY, CDR2 FYNNEI. The ends were cut back, 4 bases at V and 0 bases at J, with 7 bases in the middle. The CDR3 coding sequence is TGTGCCAGCAGTGGTTGGAGCTCTGGGGCCAACGTCCTGACTTTC. Translation: CASSGWSSGANVLTF.

The chain has TRBV28 and TRBJ2-7, with 9 bases identical to TRBD1. The V gene end was trimmed by 2 bases and the J gene end by 3 bases; junction bases not matched to a gene: 2. This CDR3 has 14 amino acids. Germline assignment: CDR1 MDHEN and CDR2 SYDVKM. CDR3 in DNA: TGTGCCAGCAGTTTAGGGACAGGGCTCTACGAGCAGTACTTC. This translates into CASSLGTGLYEQYF.

J is TRBJ2-3 and V is TRBV27; no clear D gene. Germline CDR1 MNHEY, CDR2 SMNVEV (reference sequence). The CDR3 runs to 12 residues. Trimming cost V 10 bases and J 2 bases, with 10 bases left between them. CDR3 sequence: CATAGLTDTQYF. The CDR3 DNA is TGTGCCACTGCTGGGCTCACAGATACGCAGTATTTT.